This T cell receptor beta chain derives from a study of cytomegalovirus exposure and HLA in healthy donors (TCRdb year 2017). With regard to the full study: According to an earlier analysis of around 600 of the donors, about 179 million T cells yielded 117 million unique TCR beta sequences and roughly 280 Gb of sequence data. Donor age, sex, ethnicity and CMV serostatus were compiled together with the repertoire data. Genome-wide SNP genotypes for about three fifths of the 666 donors were used in a later genetic analysis, which treated that subset as a discovery cohort. To decide whether each TCR beta V gene segment behaved as functional or pseudogenic, an earlier analysis of nearly 600 of the donors relied on high-throughput TCR beta sequencing. Along with the approximately 600-subject first cohort, a separate validation cohort of over a hundred different subjects was used. Roughly 320 gigabases of sequencing data and around 80 million unique TCR sequences made up an early release that covered several hundred HLA-typed donors. All discovery cohort repertoires had been generated on a single sequencing platform. Several DR-DQ haplotypes were handled as single units for association and clustering because linkage in the cohort was strong. The number of donors typed differed by locus, with about 629-630 for A, B, C, DRB1 and DQB1, roughly 550 for DQA1, 600 to 610 for DPA1, and about 450 for DPB1. To predict cytomegalovirus infection status, the study brought together high-throughput TCR immunosequencing, statistical association of individual TCRs with disease status, and machine learning. Rather than drawing on any new phenotypic data, the later analysis identified candidate immune exposures from TCR beta sequences and the way those sequences occurred across donors. Among a few hundred genotyped donors of the cohort, an average of around 240,000 unique TCR beta nucleotide sequences were sequenced per donor, roughly 20% of them non-productive. HLA typing included class I and class II loci at four-digit resolution. In a later analysis, previously published TCR beta repertoires from some 640 donors were re-analyzed and high-resolution HLA genotyping was added so that TCR occurrence patterns could be studied. Of the 300 to 400 genotyped donors, approximately 83% fell in the genetic ancestry cluster associated with self-reported Caucasian donors. The T cell repertoires of some 700 subjects were profiled by immunosequencing and related to cytomegalovirus serostatus. The study aimed to test whether signatures of past pathogen exposure could be identified by cataloging public T cell receptors.

The cohort was made up of roughly 670 healthy bone marrow donors. At the time of sampling, all cohort members were nominally healthy, though unrecorded immune exposures were likely present. The donor was CMV seropositive and was included in the group of 289 seropositive cohort members. A peripheral blood sample was collected from each donor, and TCR beta sequencing was performed on peripheral blood mononuclear cells. The Qiagen DNeasy Blood Extraction Kit was used to extract genomic DNA from the blood cell samples. The library was produced with the immunoSEQ multiplex PCR assay. For the multiplex PCR, a mixture combining 60 forward primers for TCR Vbeta segments and 13 reverse primers for TCR Jbeta segments was used. The CDR3 region of rearranged TCR beta genes was amplified from genomic DNA by a multiplex PCR assay. The Illumina HiSeq System was used to sequence the amplified TCR beta libraries as 87-base-pair reads. On the study's bioinformatics: Across the 670 or so repertoires, a later analysis counted roughly 77 million unique TCR beta chains, roughly 11 million of which were shared by at least two donors. Raw reads were error-corrected and collapsed into unique sequences by a nearest-neighbor algorithm in which closely related sequences were merged to remove PCR and sequencing errors. V, D and J gene segments were assigned by aligning CDR3 sequences to IMGT reference sequences. For a sequence to be retained, a match of at least six nucleotides to both a V gene segment and a J gene segment was required. A rearrangement was called productive if the CDR3 had no stop codons and remained in frame with V and J, and every other rearrangement was called non-productive. CDR3 was defined according to IMGT convention as the region running from the second conserved V-encoded cysteine to the conserved J-encoded phenylalanine. Sequences without an unambiguous match to a single V gene segment were excluded from the earlier analysis of several hundred of the donors. An earlier analysis of a few hundred of the donors classified V segments as functional when productive rearrangements were above 56.7% and as segregating when the standard deviation between donors was above 5%. To diagnose cytomegalovirus status from the catalog of TCR beta chain sequences, a statistical classification framework was built. A later analysis assigned V and J genes by comparing TCR nucleotide sequences with IMGT/GENE-DB human TR gene sequences. In a later analysis, CDR3 sequences and most-parsimonious VDJ recombination scenarios were assigned using the TCRdist pipeline. In a later analysis, every TCR beta chain was defined by the combination of its CDR3 amino acid sequence and its V-gene family, and reads without a unique V-gene family were dropped. A later analysis removed several hundred highly shared, low-generation-probability nucleotide sequences to deal with suspected cross-contamination and a sequencing artifact. In a later analysis, a clonal expansion index was calculated for each public chain from normalized within-repertoire ranks of inferred template counts. In a later analysis, generation probabilities were computed with a VDJ recombination model fitted to out-of-frame rearrangements, and the resulting probabilities were checked against IGoR. In a later analysis, hypergeometric tests were used to score TCR-TCR, TCR-HLA and TCR-CMV co-occurrence, with a repertoire-size bias correction applied to TCR pairs. False discovery rates were estimated in a later analysis by permuting HLA or CMV assignments 20 times. In a later analysis, co-occurring TCRs were grouped using DBSCAN, with TCRdist sequence similarity added in when clustering inside HLA-allele-positive subsets. Repertoires with fewer than 30,000 or more than 120,000 public chains were left out of co-occurrence clustering, as were about 5 repertoires with anomalous nucleotide sharing. Not all clones reach the TCRdb copy of this immuneACCESS table, which keeps in-frame sequences only. Checked studies attribute under half of the gap to unresolved V genes and leave the rest unexplained. Clone size and the V and J calls come from that table; the DNA yielded D and trimming. The table for this sample lists fewer than 90,000 clones; about three quarters of them were counted only once. About 9.4% of the sample belongs to the ten largest clones.

V is pruned by 2 bases and J by 2 bases, leaving 9 bases of the junction without a gene match. Measured from the cysteine to the phenylalanine, the CDR3 is 16 residues long. Just the 48-base CDR3 DNA is kept, in frame starting at base 1. Looking up the germline V gene (reference sequence) yields CDR1 LNHDA and CDR2 SQIVND. What the study reported, not specific to this receptor: A further reported finding was that TCR beta sequences accurately predicted the HLA-A and HLA-B alleles for most subjects in the first cohort. Some IMGT-functional V segments, including TRBV6-2 and TRBV6-3, could not be distinguished by the 87-base-pair reads and were therefore excluded. In a later analysis, TCR association rates were found to vary across HLA loci, with the most associated TCRs seen for DRB1 alleles and the fewest for HLA-C alleles. In the study, about 150 TCR beta chains were listed as associated with cytomegalovirus. In this cohort, only TCR beta chains were sequenced, and detectable features were limited by the absence of alpha or paired-chain data. CMV serostatus was the only immune exposure information available for the cohort. Assigning TCR associations to individual alleles was difficult when HLA alleles, especially DR and DQ, strongly co-occurred. Compared with the roughly 700-donor mean, donors in an Asian-associated ancestry cluster had fewer N-insertions in productive TCRs, according to a later genetic analysis. A later analysis reported that several top co-occurrence clusters appeared linked to parvovirus B19, influenza, CMV and Epstein-Barr virus. Correlated functional status among segregating V segments might be attributable to linkage disequilibrium, but an unknown experimental factor could not be ruled out. In an earlier analysis of 450 to 750 of the donors, most TCR beta V segments appeared in productive rearrangements about 87% or about 30% of the time, broadly matching IMGT annotations. Compared with equally common non-associated chains, HLA-associated TCR beta chains in a later analysis were more clonally expanded and had lower generation probabilities. At a false discovery rate of 0.05, a later analysis linked about 16,000 TCR beta sequences to specific HLA alleles. Most CMV-associated TCR beta chains appeared to be HLA-restricted in a later analysis, and the HLA associations seemed to be driven largely by CMV exposure. In vitro tests confirmed that three of the cytomegalovirus-associated TCR beta chains recognize cytomegalovirus antigens. According to the authors, the approach could potentially be generalized to other disease states and immunological phenotypes. The presence/absence analyses assumed that sequencing depth was roughly uniform across donors, and that assumption may not be true. V-gene and J-gene trimming of TCR beta chains was associated with a missense DCLRE1C variant in a later genetic analysis, and the association was replicated in an independent cohort. Seventeen rarely observed V segments, including chromosome 9 orphons, were excluded from the earlier analysis of 550 to 700 of the donors because counts were too low. In both the original and validation cohorts, the classifier was reported to diagnose cytomegalovirus status with high specificity and sensitivity. Because HLA typing was unavailable for some donors at each locus, only the typed subset was used in association tests. A cluster of highly shared sequence variants was judged likely to represent a technical artifact of the sequencing pipeline. Across donors, most TCR sequences were observed very rarely, whereas some public TCRs were present in many individuals.

Worth noting for this clone: The antigen it binds to is not known. Base qualities are not at hand, and no much larger clone is one base apart.

The receptor was derived from a man aged 25-45 years in good health and CMV-seropositive. The specimen was PBMCs. In this chain, TRBV19 is recombined with TRBJ2-7, with 7 central nucleotides matching TRBD1. The sequenced DNA: TGTGCCAGTAGTATATCCTCCGGGACAGTCACCTACGAGCAGTACTTC. Its coded protein is CASSISSGTVTYEQYF.